The clone carrying this TCR beta chain was picked up many times. The antigen remains undetermined. The sample originates from a study of T cells in Graves' hyperthyroidism and ophthalmopathy. Study outcomes and limitations: Researchers report that a 13 V-J model separated ophthalmopathy from stable hyperthyroidism. Before onset, by a median of approximately 6.8 months, the model predicted ophthalmopathy. Among clonotypes expanded in thyroid above 0.001, most were also found in blood.

Germline V gene sequence: CDR1 DFQATT, CDR2 SNEGSKA (reference sequence). V shed 5 bases and J shed 4 bases, with 8 bases lying between them. This CDR3 has 12 residues. Active moderate-to-severe ophthalmopathy, Clinical Activity Score at least 3, NOSPECS at least 4, under 3 months' duration. RNA transcripts were the template for amplifying TCR beta CDR3 regions. HTBI primers were the set used in a first-round RT-PCR of the TCR CDR3. TCRdb ran MiXCR on the multiplex PCR reads and lists one entry per CDR3 protein. The sample holds roughly 350,000 distinct CDR3 sequences, 12% to 15% seen once. Sequencing input: blood. The sequence was collected from a middle-aged woman with Graves' ophthalmopathy. The J gene is TRBJ1-4, the V gene TRBV20-1; D might be TRBD1 (5 bases). This CDR3 reads CSASRDNEKLFF. CDR3 bases: TGCAGTGCTTCCAGGGATAATGAAAAACTGTTTTTT.